This T cell receptor beta chain was recovered during a study of Ad26.COV2.S vaccination and SARS-CoV-2 variants. Study summary: It was the COV1001 Ad26.COV2.S trial arm that included the donor. Doses of Ad26.COV2.S were injected into muscle once or twice, 56 days apart. Study-level findings and limits: Vaccine recipients surpassed placebo recipients in spike-specific TCR breadth.

A note on this clone: The antigen remains unidentified.

Indicated treatment: 15 to 20 received Ad26.COV2.S at low or high dose, single or two shots; about five received placebo; per-sample allocation not given. Repertoires come from day 63 after the first vaccine or placebo injection. The CDR3 consists of 17 residues. Per the germline V gene, CDR1 is MGHRA and CDR2 is YSYEKL. The ends lost 0 bases at V and 7 bases at J; junction bases unmatched: 12. Repertoires were generated with immunoSEQ multiplex PCR, while TCRdb's copy carries only in-frame clones and drops some. This sample yields approximately 450,000 clones, of which around nine tenths are seen a single time; 12% belongs to the top ten.

Sequenced material: peripheral blood, taken in a trial of Ad26.COV2.S vaccine versus placebo. This sequence joins TRBV4-1 and TRBJ2-7, with TRBD2 identical over 10 bases. The source of this sequence is a person aged 18-65 years who received the Ad26.COV2.S COVID-19 vaccine or a placebo. The CDR3 sequence is CASSQEASGRLLREQYF. CDR3 DNA: TGCGCCAGCAGCCAAGAGGCTAGCGGGAGACTCTTGAGGGAGCAGTACTTC.